A single sample gave rise to the 28 T cell receptor beta chains below, sequenced in a study of human T cells and chemical hapten exposure (dated by TCRdb to the early 2020s). Library method: RACE. The reads were generated on a NextSeq 500. Using fastp at Q25 and MiXCR, TCRdb reprocessed the public reads and kept productive beta chains. Here each entry gathers all rows of one CDR3 protein and keeps the most common genes and DNA. In all, the sample holds approximately 82,000 distinct CDR3 sequences, and approximately 12% of those were seen once. Together, the top ten hold 3.5% of the sample. What this sample's time point label stands for: patch test 1, 2 weeks after DPC sensitization. In light of the paper, this sample's treatment or condition label describes: therapeutic diphenylcyclopropenone sensitization with weekly scalp DPC. The sample here was whole blood, taken in connection with sensitization to the hapten diphenylcyclopropenone (DPC). These receptors came from an older woman with alopecia areata. Some clones in this sample may be carry-over from other donors' samples.

This clonotype has a count of ten or more. V and J are TRBV18 and TRBJ1-3; D gene uncertain. The germline V gene encodes CDR1 KGHSH and CDR2 LQKENI. Trimming shortened V by 2 bases and J by 5 bases, and 16 bases separated the two germline ends. The CDR3 spans 16 residues. Here the CDR3 reads CASSPSQRDVRNTIYF. The DNA for the CDR3 is TGTGCCAGCTCACCATCGCAGAGGGATGTCAGAAACACCATATATTTT.

This clonotype was seen a few times. The chain combines TRBV7-3 with TRBJ1-5, with D hard to call. The CDR3 spans 18 residues. Per germline, CDR1 SGHTA and CDR2 FQGTGA. V was cut by 2 bases and J by 4 bases, with 21 bases left in between. The CDR3 is CASSLYRAKLSHNQPQHF. DNA of the CDR3: TGTGCCAGCAGCTTATATCGGGCCAAGCTGTCGCATAATCAGCCCCAGCATTTT.

This clonotype turned up a few times. The chain is built from TRBV29-1 and TRBJ1-1, with a tentative D call TRBD1 (5 bases). With 4 bases removed from V and 6 bases from J, the gap between germline ends came to 12 bases. CDR1 and CDR2 (germline): SQVTM, ANQGSEA. The CDR3 extends over 12 amino acids. The CDR3, as DNA: TGCAGCGTTGGCAGGGCTGGGGCTGAAGCTTTCTTT. Translated, it gives CSVGRAGAEAFF.

This clonotype was recorded only once. A read error may be the cause here, since a much bigger clone is one base away. CDR3 residues: CVTVGGHGYTF. Here the CDR3 DNA reads TGTGTCACCGTCGGGGGTCATGGCTACACCTTC. The chain combines TRBV6-5 with TRBJ1-2; a weak D match, TRBD1 (5 bases). CDR1 is MNHEY and CDR2 is SVGAGI in the germline V gene. The CDR3 contains 11 residues.

In this sample, this clonotype turned up many times. The genes are TRBV2 and TRBJ1-4, with D perhaps matching TRBD1 (5 bases). Trimming took 4 bases from V and 13 from J, leaving 31 bases between them. Germline CDR1 SNHLY, CDR2 FYNNEI. This CDR3 comprises 18 residues. DNA for the CDR3: TGTGCCAGCAGTGGCGACGAGTTTTTAGGGCCCCGGGGGACTGGACTGTTTTTT. Protein: CASSGDEFLGPRGTGLFF.

This clonotype showed up many times. The chain carries TRBV11-2 and TRBJ1-5, with 7 bases aligning to TRBD1. The CDR3 is 14 amino acids. Germline V gene lookup returns CDR1 SGHAT and CDR2 FQNNGV. The V gene end was trimmed by 5 bases and the J gene end by 4 bases; junction bases not matched to a gene: 5. CDR3 sequence (DNA): TGTGCCAGCAGCCCCGGGACAGCAAATCAGCCCCAGCATTTT. It codes for CASSPGTANQPQHF.

The chain recombines TRBV5-4 with TRBJ1-1, with D perhaps TRBD1 (5 bases). The CDR3 spans 16 residues. Germline CDR1 reads SGHNT; CDR2 reads YYREEE (reference sequence). With 3 bases removed from V and 0 bases from J, the gap between germline ends came to 15 bases. CDR3 region: CASSSGDRAMNTEAFF. CDR3 nucleotide sequence: TGTGCCAGCAGCTCCGGTGACAGAGCTATGAACACTGAAGCTTTCTTT.

This rearrangement joins TRBV10-3 to TRBJ1-5, with a tentative D call TRBD1 (5 bases). Trimming took 4 bases from V and 5 from J, leaving 12 bases between them. Germline V CDR1 and CDR2: ENHRY, SYGVKD. The CDR3 runs to 14 residues. DNA for the CDR3: TGTGCCATCAGTGGGGGCCAGGCATATCAGCCCCAGCATTTT. It is translated as CAISGGQAYQPQHF.

The rearrangement joins TRBV20-1 to TRBJ1-1; no clear D. The V end was cut by 4 bases, the J end by 3 bases, with 12 bases between. This CDR3 is 13 amino acids long. Germline values: CDR1 DFQATT, CDR2 SNEGSKA (reference sequence). The CDR3 DNA reads as TGCAGTGCTAAAAAACCGAGTGACACTGAAGCTTTCTTT. It yields the protein CSAKKPSDTEAFF.

The sample holds a few counts of this clonotype. The chain couples TRBV5-6 to TRBJ2-3; 8 bases match TRBD2. V was clipped by 4 bases and J by 6 bases; unmatched bases: 7. The germline CDR1 and CDR2 sequences are SGHDT and YYEEEE. This CDR3 is 14 amino acids long. The CDR3 DNA sequence: TGTGCCAGCAGCCCAGGGACTAGTCTGGATACGCAGTATTTT. Residues: CASSPGTSLDTQYF.

This clonotype has ten or more counts. The chain has TRBV7-9 and TRBJ1-4; TRBD1 is a possible D gene (5 bases). There are 15 residues in the CDR3. Trimming removed 11 bases at V and 4 bases at J, with 20 bases between. Germline V gene data show CDR1 as SEHNR and CDR2 as FQNEAQ (reference sequence). The CDR3: CAGNGAGPFNEKLFF. The DNA of the CDR3 is TGTGCCGGGAATGGTGCGGGACCCTTTAATGAAAAACTGTTTTTT.

The J gene is TRBJ1-2, the V gene TRBV29-1; maybe TRBD1 (6 bases). Trimming took 3 bases from V and 6 from J, leaving 14 bases between them. Germline assignment: CDR1 SQVTM and CDR2 ANQGSEA. The length of the CDR3 is 13 residues. CDR3 DNA: TGCAGCGTTGAGATACAGGGAGGAGATGGCTACACCTTC. Protein: CSVEIQGGDGYTF. The full variable domain, its missing parts supplied by reference TRBV29-1 and TRBJ1-2, is SAVISQKPSRDICQRGTSLTIQCQVDSQVTMMFWYRQQPGQSLTLIATANQGSEATYESGFVIDKFPISRPNLTFSTLTVSNMSPEDSSIYLCSVEIQGGDGYTFGSGTRLTVV.

This clonotype was counted at least ten times. This chain uses TRBV18 with TRBJ2-7; TRBD2 is a possible D gene (5 bases). Germline lookup yields CDR1 KGHSH and CDR2 LQKENI. V was shortened by 4 bases and J by 0 bases, with 10 bases between the two germline ends. The CDR3 is made up of 14 amino acids. CDR3 amino acids: CASSRGQISYEQYF. The DNA of the CDR3 is TGTGCCAGCTCACGAGGGCAGATCTCCTACGAGCAGTACTTC.

This clonotype has a handful of counts. The rearrangement links TRBV20-1 to TRBJ2-5; weak D call: TRBD2 (6 bases). CDR3 length: 13 amino acids. The V and J ends lost 3 bases and 4 bases respectively, with 12 bases between them. Germline V lookup: CDR1 DFQATT, CDR2 SNEGSKA (reference sequence). This CDR3 is CSARAPGGETQYF. Written as DNA, the CDR3 is TGCAGTGCTAGGGCCCCCGGGGGAGAGACCCAGTACTTC.

Many counts were recorded for this clonotype. The chain recombines TRBV7-9 with TRBJ2-3; D uncertain. The germline V gene has CDR1 SEHNR and CDR2 FQNEAQ (reference sequence). The CDR3 spans 12 residues. V was clipped by 1 base and J by 7 bases, with 6 bases between them. CDR3 residues: CASSLVGHTQYF. The CDR3 DNA reads TGTGCCAGCAGCTTAGTTGGCCATACGCAGTATTTT. Looking up the rest from reference TRBV7-9 and TRBJ2-3 gives the full variable domain: DTGVSQNPRHKITKRGQNVTFRCDPISEHNRLYWYRQTLGQGPEFLTYFQNEAQLEKSRLLSDRFSAERPKGSFSTLEIQRTEQGDSAMYLCASSLVGHTQYFGPGTRLTVL.

The rearrangement joins TRBV27 to TRBJ2-7, with 7 bases fitting TRBD2. The ends lost 8 bases at V and 4 bases at J; junction bases unmatched: 11. The length of the CDR3 is 14 residues. Germline CDR1 reads MNHEY; CDR2 reads SMNVEV (reference sequence). The CDR3 sequence is CASGEGPSVYEQYF. In nucleotides, the CDR3 is TGTGCCAGCGGGGAGGGCCCCAGTGTTTACGAGCAGTACTTC.

Note on this clonotype: Given a much more abundant clone one base away, this may be a read error. The chain combines TRBV2 with TRBJ1-1; the D is unclear. The CDR3 is 14 residues long. The germline gives CDR1 SNHLY, CDR2 FYNNEI. CDR3 sequence reads: CANSEKVWDTEAFF. The CDR3 DNA follows: TGTGCCAACAGTGAAAAGGTCTGGGACACTGAAGCTTTCTTT.

The rearrangement joins TRBV18 to TRBJ2-1; 9 bases line up with TRBD1. Germline V CDR1 and CDR2: KGHSH, LQKENI. This CDR3 has 15 amino acids. Trimming removed 5 bases from V and 3 bases from J; junction bases left unmatched: 5. The CDR3 region has the DNA TGTGCCAGCTCAGCCGGGACAGGGAGCTACAATGAGCAGTTCTTC. It codes for CASSAGTGSYNEQFF.

This clonotype was counted at least ten times. The chain uses TRBV7-9 and TRBJ1-3, with a weak D call TRBD1 (5 bases). CDR3 size: 17 residues. The ends were cut back, 2 bases at V and 0 bases at J, with 14 bases in the middle. Germline lookup yields CDR1 SEHNR and CDR2 FQNEAQ (reference sequence). DNA for the CDR3: TGTGCCAGCAGCTTACCAGGGATCCGATCCTCTGGAAACACCATATATTTT. This translates into CASSLPGIRSSGNTIYF.

The genes are TRBV29-1 and TRBJ2-2; 9 bases line up with TRBD1. The length of the CDR3 is 14 residues. Germline-derived CDR1 and CDR2 are SQVTM and ANQGSEA. V shed 4 bases, J shed 0 bases, and the junction held 0 bases outside the gene matches. CDR3 nucleotide sequence: TGCAGCGTTGGGACAGGGGCGAACACCGGGGAGCTGTTTTTT. Its translation: CSVGTGANTGELFF.

This clonotype came up many times. V usage is TRBV27 and J usage is TRBJ2-1, with TRBD2 identical over 13 bases. V was clipped by 5 bases and J by 0 bases; unmatched bases: 7. The CDR3 extends over 18 amino acids. Germline values: CDR1 MNHEY, CDR2 SMNVEV (reference sequence). Written as DNA, the CDR3 is TGTGCCAGCAGTCAAGGACTAGCGGGGGTACCCTCCTACAATGAGCAGTTCTTC. It codes for CASSQGLAGVPSYNEQFF.

Only a few counts were recorded for this clonotype. The rearrangement links TRBV5-6 to TRBJ1-5; TRBD1 matches at 7 bases. CDR3 size: 13 residues. Trimming took 4 bases from V and 7 from J; bases not matched to a gene: 5. Germline CDR1 is SGHDT and CDR2 is YYEEEE. CDR3 loop: CASSPTGAQPQHF. The DNA of the CDR3 is TGTGCCAGCAGCCCTACAGGGGCCCAGCCCCAGCATTTT.

This clonotype was recorded a few times. The chain links TRBV3-1 to TRBJ1-5, with a tentative D call TRBD1 (5 bases). The CDR3 sequence is 16 residues long. Trimming took off 1 base at V and 3 bases at J, with 13 bases between the two ends. The germline gives CDR1 LGHDT, CDR2 YNNKEL (reference sequence). The chain's CDR3 is CASSQGGVWDNQPQHF. CDR3 bases: TGTGCCAGCAGCCAAGGAGGGGTATGGGACAATCAGCCCCAGCATTTT.

The chain has TRBV10-3 and TRBJ2-1; D is possibly TRBD1 or TRBD2 (6 bases each). There are 15 residues in the CDR3. Looked up from germline, CDR1 is ENHRY and CDR2 is SYGVKD. With 2 bases removed from V and 7 bases from J, the gap between germline ends came to 15 bases. CDR3 nucleotide sequence: TGTGCCATCAGTGAGCCCGGGGGCGGGGATAATGAGCAGTTCTTC. Amino acid sequence: CAISEPGGGDNEQFF.

Ten or more counts support this clonotype. Here the CDR3 DNA reads TGTGCCAGCTCACAGGAACTCGCGGGTATAGAGCAGTACTTC. Encoded protein: CASSQELAGIEQYF. J is TRBJ2-7 and V is TRBV18; tentatively, D is TRBD2 (5 bases). Per germline, CDR1 KGHSH and CDR2 LQKENI. The CDR3 is 14 amino acids. V was clipped by 4 bases and J by 7 bases, with 17 bases between them. The whole variable domain, filled in from reference TRBV18 and TRBJ2-7, reads NAGVMQNPRHLVRRRGQEARLRCSPMKGHSHVYWYRQLPEEGLKFMVYLQKENIIDESGMPKERFSAEFPKEGPSILRIQQVVRGDSAAYFCASSQELAGIEQYFGPGTRLTVT.

This clonotype was detected ten times or more. V usage is TRBV3-1 and J usage is TRBJ1-1; D unresolved. V was pared by 6 bases and J by 3 bases, with 8 bases between. Looked up from germline, CDR1 is LGHDT and CDR2 is YNNKEL (reference sequence). The CDR3 has 12 residues. The CDR3 loop is CASRQQDTEAFF. The DNA for the CDR3 is TGTGCCAGCAGACAACAAGACACTGAAGCTTTCTTT.

The chain links TRBV20-1 to TRBJ2-7; D may be TRBD1 or TRBD2 (6 bases each). Germline CDR1 is DFQATT and CDR2 is SNEGSKA (reference sequence). Deletions cut 3 bases from V and 5 bases from J, with 14 bases between. The CDR3 is 13 residues long. The CDR3 DNA follows: TGCAGTGCTAGTACGGGGGCTTATAACGAGCAGTACTTC. Translating it yields CSASTGAYNEQYF.

Ten or more counts support this clonotype. The rearrangement links TRBV12-5 to TRBJ2-3; D is uncertain. CDR3 size: 15 residues. V was trimmed by 0 bases and J by 5 bases, leaving 12 bases between them. Germline values: CDR1 LGHNT, CDR2 FRNRAP. The CDR3 loop reads CASGLVQGSGDTQYF. The CDR3 DNA is TGTGCTAGTGGTTTGGTACAAGGTTCGGGAGATACGCAGTATTTT.